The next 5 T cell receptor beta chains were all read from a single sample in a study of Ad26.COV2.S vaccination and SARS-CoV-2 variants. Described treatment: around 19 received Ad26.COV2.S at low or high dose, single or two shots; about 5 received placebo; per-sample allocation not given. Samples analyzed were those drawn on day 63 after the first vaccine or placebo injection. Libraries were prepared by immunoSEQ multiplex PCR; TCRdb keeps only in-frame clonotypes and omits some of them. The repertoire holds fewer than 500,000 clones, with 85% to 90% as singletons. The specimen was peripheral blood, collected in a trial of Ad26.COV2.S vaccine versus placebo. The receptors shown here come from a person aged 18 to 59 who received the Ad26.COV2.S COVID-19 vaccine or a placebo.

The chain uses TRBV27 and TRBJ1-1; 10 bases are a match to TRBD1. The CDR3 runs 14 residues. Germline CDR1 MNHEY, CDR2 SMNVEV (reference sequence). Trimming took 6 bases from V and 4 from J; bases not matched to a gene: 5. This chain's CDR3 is CASRPDRGSTEAFF. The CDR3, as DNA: TGTGCCAGCAGGCCGGACAGGGGGTCCACTGAAGCTTTCTTT.

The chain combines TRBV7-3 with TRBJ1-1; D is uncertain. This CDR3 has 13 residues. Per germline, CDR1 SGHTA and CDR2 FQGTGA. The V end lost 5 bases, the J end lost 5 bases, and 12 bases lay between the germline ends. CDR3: CASSLEPQTEAFF. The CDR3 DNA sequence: TGTGCCAGCAGCCTAGAGCCGCAGACTGAAGCTTTCTTT.

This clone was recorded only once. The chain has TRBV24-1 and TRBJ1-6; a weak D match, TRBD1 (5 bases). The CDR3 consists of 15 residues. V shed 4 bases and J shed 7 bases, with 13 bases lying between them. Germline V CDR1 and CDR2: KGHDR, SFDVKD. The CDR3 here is CATSDARGANSPLHF. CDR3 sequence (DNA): TGTGCCACCAGTGACGCGAGGGGCGCGAATTCACCCCTCCACTTT.

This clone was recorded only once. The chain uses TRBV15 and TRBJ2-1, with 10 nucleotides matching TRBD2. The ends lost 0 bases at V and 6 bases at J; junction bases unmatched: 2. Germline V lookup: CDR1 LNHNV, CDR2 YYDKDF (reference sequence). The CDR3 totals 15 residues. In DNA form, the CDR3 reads TGTGCCACCAGCAGAGATCTAGCGGGGGCCAATGAGCAGTTCTTC. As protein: CATSRDLAGANEQFF.

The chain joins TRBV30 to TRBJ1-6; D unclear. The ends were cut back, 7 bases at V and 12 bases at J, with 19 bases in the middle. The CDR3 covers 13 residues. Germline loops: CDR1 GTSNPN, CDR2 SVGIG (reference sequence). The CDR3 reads CALAERGGLPLHF. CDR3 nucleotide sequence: TGTGCCTTAGCGGAGCGCGGAGGACTACCCCTCCACTTT.